This entry lists 11 T cell receptor beta chains sequenced from one sample in a study of shared T cell receptors in the human thymus. Data came from immunoSEQ multiplex PCR; TCRdb stores just in-frame clones and leaves some out. The sample contains hundreds of thousands of clones, around 87% of which appear only once. Another study also made use of these data, one on human thymus T cells.

Sequenced input: thymocytes. These receptors were obtained from a boy in the first two years of life with a congenital heart defect.

This chain uses TRBV5-4 with TRBJ2-3, with TRBD1 as a possible D gene (6 bases). The CDR3 totals 15 residues. Deletions cut 5 bases from V and 5 bases from J, with 18 bases between. CDR1 and CDR2 (germline): SGHNT, YYREEE (reference sequence). CDR3 bases: TGTGCCAGCAGTCCTTATGGGGCAGGGGAAGATACGCAGTATTTT. Translated: CASSPYGAGEDTQYF.

The chain uses TRBV6-5 and TRBJ2-7; 10 bases are shared with TRBD1. Looked up from germline, CDR1 is MNHEY and CDR2 is SVGAGI. CDR3 length: 14 residues. Germline trimming cut 6 bases from V and 2 bases from J; bases unmatched to any gene: 4. The CDR3 reads CASRGTGATYEQYF. The CDR3 DNA sequence: TGTGCCAGCAGGGGGACAGGGGCTACCTACGAGCAGTACTTC.

This clone was observed a handful of times. The J gene is TRBJ2-1, the V gene TRBV28; 7 nucleotides line up with TRBD2. The CDR3 runs 16 residues. Germline CDR1 is MDHEN and CDR2 is SYDVKM. V lost 5 bases and J lost 3; bases outside the gene matches: 10. The CDR3 sequence is CASSPPPGEGYNEQFF. CDR3 coding DNA: TGTGCCAGCAGTCCCCCCCCGGGGGAGGGCTACAATGAGCAGTTCTTC.

The rearrangement links TRBV19 to TRBJ2-7; 10 positions match TRBD1. Germline lookup yields CDR1 LNHDA and CDR2 SQIVND (reference sequence). The trim removed 0 bases at V and 2 bases at J, leaving 4 bases unmatched. There are 16 residues in the CDR3. The CDR3 sequence: CASSIDRTGGPYEQYF. In nucleotides, the CDR3 is TGTGCCAGTAGTATAGACCGGACAGGGGGGCCCTACGAGCAGTACTTC.

This clone was seen only once. V is TRBV10-3 and J is TRBJ2-7; D gene unclear. The CDR3 has 13 amino acids. CDR1 and CDR2 (germline): ENHRY, SYGVKD. V was pared by 2 bases and J by 2 bases, with 7 bases between. Here the CDR3 reads CAISEPSAYEQYF. CDR3 coding DNA: TGTGCCATCAGTGAGCCCTCGGCCTACGAGCAGTACTTC.

Turning to this clone: At the DNA level, this CDR3 is encoded by other sequences in the same sample as well. The V gene is TRBV5-1, the J gene TRBJ2-7, with TRBD2 matching 8 bases. J was trimmed by 1 base and V by 2 bases; bases with no gene match: 2. Germline V gives CDR1 SGHRS, CDR2 YFSETQ. The CDR3 has 14 residues. The CDR3 nucleotides read TGCGCCAGCAGCTTAGCTAGCGGGTCCTACGAGCAGTACTTC. Its protein is CASSLASGSYEQYF.

J is TRBJ2-7 and V is TRBV27; possibly TRBD2 for D (7 bases). The CDR3 is 16 residues long. Trimming pared 1 base from V and 6 bases from J, leaving 19 bases between. Germline CDR1 is MNHEY and CDR2 is SMNVEV (reference sequence). The chain's CDR3 is CASSLCVRGACGEQYF. CDR3 bases: TGTGCCAGCAGTTTATGCGTCCGGGGGGCGTGTGGCGAGCAGTACTTC.

The J gene is TRBJ2-3, the V gene TRBV13, with 7 positions matching TRBD2. CDR3 length: 16 amino acids. The ends lost 0 bases at V and 1 base at J; junction bases unmatched: 4. Looked up from germline, CDR1 is PRHDT and CDR2 is FYEKMQ (reference sequence). The CDR3: CASSLGLAGGTDTQYF. The CDR3 DNA sequence: TGTGCCAGCAGCTTAGGCCTGGCGGGGGGCACAGATACGCAGTATTTT.

A word on this clone: Other DNA sequences of this sample code for an identical CDR3. The CDR3 DNA reads TGCAGTGCCAGGGACTCGTACGAGCAGTACTTC. As protein: CSARDSYEQYF. This sequence joins TRBV20-1 and TRBJ2-7; D possibly corresponds to TRBD2 (6 bases). The ends were cut back, 6 bases at V and 4 bases at J, with 10 bases in the middle. The CDR3 is made up of 11 amino acids. Germline lookup yields CDR1 DFQATT and CDR2 SNEGSKA (reference sequence).

The chain has TRBV28 and TRBJ1-1; D possibly corresponds to TRBD1 (5 bases). V lost 6 bases and J 0 bases, leaving 20 bases between the germline ends. Germline CDR1 reads MDHEN; CDR2 reads SYDVKM. The CDR3 runs 17 residues. This CDR3 reads CASRFLQPGSMNTEAFF. Here the CDR3 DNA reads TGTGCCAGCAGGTTTCTCCAGCCAGGGTCGATGAACACTGAAGCTTTCTTT.

This chain links TRBV4-3 with TRBJ1-2, with 8 positions matching TRBD1. Germline CDR1 is LGHNA and CDR2 is YSLEER. The V gene end was trimmed by 3 bases and the J gene end by 6 bases; junction bases not matched to a gene: 6. This CDR3 has 14 residues. For the CDR3, the DNA is TGCGCCAGCAGCCAGGACAGGGCGGGGGATGGCTACACCTTC. Amino acid sequence: CASSQDRAGDGYTF.